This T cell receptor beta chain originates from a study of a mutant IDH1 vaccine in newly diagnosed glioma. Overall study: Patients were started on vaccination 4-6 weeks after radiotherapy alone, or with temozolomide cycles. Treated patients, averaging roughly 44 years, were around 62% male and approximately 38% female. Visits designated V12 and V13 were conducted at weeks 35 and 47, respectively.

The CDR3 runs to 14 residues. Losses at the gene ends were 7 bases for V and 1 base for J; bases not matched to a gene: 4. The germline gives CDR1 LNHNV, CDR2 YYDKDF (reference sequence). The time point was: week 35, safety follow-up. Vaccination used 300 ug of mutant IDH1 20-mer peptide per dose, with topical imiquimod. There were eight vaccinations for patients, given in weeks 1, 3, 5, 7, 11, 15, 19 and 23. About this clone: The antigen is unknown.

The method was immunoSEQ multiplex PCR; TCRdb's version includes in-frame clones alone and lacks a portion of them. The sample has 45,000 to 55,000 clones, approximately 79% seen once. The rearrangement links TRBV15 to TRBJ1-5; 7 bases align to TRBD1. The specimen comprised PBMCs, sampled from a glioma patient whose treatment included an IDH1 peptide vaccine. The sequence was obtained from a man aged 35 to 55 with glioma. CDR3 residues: CATTGGMSNQPQHF. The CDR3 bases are TGTGCCACCACAGGGGGAATGAGCAATCAGCCCCAGCATTTT.